The rows below give T cell receptor beta chains drawn from one sample of a study of human T cells and chemical hapten exposure. Via MiXCR, TCRdb re-called the RACE reads, giving one row per CDR3 protein. The table lists approximately 84,000 distinct CDR3 sequences, under 10% of them singletons. The source material was whole blood. Source of these receptors: a male donor in good health. Some clones in this sample may be carry-over from other donors' samples. Both conserved end residues are part of each CDR3. D genes are given only for firm matches. Clone size is not always given. Where it is, it says once, few, many or a class for expanded clones.

>TRBD1|many|TRBV5-1|TRBJ1-1
CASSRGQQNTEAFF
TGCGCCAGCAGCAGGGGACAGCAGAACACTGAAGCTTTCTTT
>TRBD1|few|TRBV10-1|TRBJ1-6
CASSGQGDSPLHF
TGCGCCAGCTCGGGACAGGGTGATTCACCCCTCCACTTT
>.|many|TRBV12-3/TRBV12-4|TRBJ1-1
CASSLTLRGATEAFF
TGTGCCAGCAGTTTAACCCTTCGAGGGGCGACTGAAGCTTTCTTT
>.|few|TRBV11-2|TRBJ1-1
CASSLNGVGTEAFF
TGTGCCAGCAGCTTAAACGGGGTAGGGACAGAAGCTTTCTTT
>.|few|TRBV5-1|TRBJ2-3
CASSLESTDTQYF
TGCGCCAGCAGCTTGGAAAGCACAGATACGCAGTATTTT
>TRBD2|.|TRBV2|TRBJ2-5
CASSPTSGLETQYF
TGTGCCAGCAGTCCGACTAGCGGGCTTGAGACCCAGTACTTC
>.|few|TRBV19|TRBJ2-2
CASSIGGELFF
TGTGCCAGTAGTATTGGAGGGGAGCTGTTTTTT
>TRBD2|few|TRBV29-1|TRBJ2-7
CSALKAGGLEYF
TGCAGCGCTTTAAAGGCGGGGGGCTTGGAGTACTTC
>.|few|TRBV6-6|TRBJ2-3
CASSYKPDTQYF
TGTGCCAGCAGTTACAAACCAGATACGCAGTATTTT
>TRBD1|.|TRBV5-8|TRBJ2-3
CASSPRTGEDTQYF
TGTGCCAGCAGCCCCAGGACAGGGGAAGATACGCAGTATTTT
>.|.|TRBV12-5|TRBJ2-3
CASGTQTTGDTQYF
TGTGCTAGTGGAACACAGACGACGGGAGATACGCAGTATTTT
>TRBD1|few|TRBV6-5|TRBJ1-1
CATLGQGTEAFF
TGTGCCACCTTAGGACAGGGAACTGAAGCTTTCTTT
>.|few|TRBV9|TRBJ2-2
CASSFSGNTGELFF
TGTGCCAGCAGCTTCAGCGGGAACACCGGGGAGCTGTTTTTT
>TRBD2|many|TRBV20-1|TRBJ2-7
CSARDLLAGEYEQYF
TGCAGTGCTAGAGATCTGCTAGCGGGGGAGTACGAGCAGTACTTC
>TRBD1|.|TRBV7-9|TRBJ2-7
CASRAGTGTYEQYF
TGTGCCAGCAGGGCCGGGACAGGGACCTACGAGCAGTACTTC
>TRBD1|many|TRBV6-6|TRBJ1-5
CASNLQGTGSQPQHF
TGTGCCAGCAACCTACAGGGGACGGGAAGTCAGCCCCAGCATTTT
>TRBD1|.|TRBV5-1|TRBJ2-7
CASSLDGQGAYEQYF
TGCGCCAGCAGCTTGGACGGACAGGGGGCCTACGAGCAGTACTTC
>TRBD1|.|TRBV5-1|TRBJ2-7
CASSRLPGQGFYEQYF
TGCGCCAGCAGCCGGCTTCCGGGACAGGGGTTCTACGAGCAGTACTTC
>TRBD1|.|TRBV12-3/TRBV12-4|TRBJ2-7
CASSLSWTGVYEQYF
TGTGCCAGCAGTTTATCCTGGACAGGGGTCTACGAGCAGTACTTC
>.|few|TRBV7-9|TRBJ2-2
CASSLGITGELFF
TGTGCCAGCAGCTTAGGAATCACCGGGGAGCTGTTTTTT
>TRBD2|few|TRBV12-3/TRBV12-4|TRBJ2-1
CASSLVAGALRSYNEQFF
TGTGCCAGCAGTTTAGTAGCGGGAGCTTTACGCTCCTACAATGAGCAGTTCTTC
>.|.|TRBV11-3|TRBJ2-7
CASSYSQANYEQYF
TGTGCCAGCAGCTACTCACAGGCGAACTACGAGCAGTACTTC
>.|.|TRBV5-1|TRBJ1-3
CASSLAATASSGNTIYF
TGCGCCAGCAGCTTGGCCGCGACTGCCTCCTCTGGAAACACCATATATTTT
>.|few|TRBV7-3|TRBJ2-6
CASSLEATGANVLTF
TGTGCCAGCAGCTTGGAGGCGACTGGGGCCAACGTCCTGACTTTC
>TRBD1|.|TRBV29-1|TRBJ2-3
CSVEETGAGTDTQYF
TGCAGCGTTGAAGAGACAGGGGCTGGCACAGATACGCAGTATTTT
>.|few|TRBV9|TRBJ1-3
CASSPGPNSGNTIYF
TGTGCCAGCAGCCCCGGACCGAACTCTGGAAACACCATATATTTT
>.|few|TRBV3-1|TRBJ2-3
CASSQEMGTDTQYF
TGTGCCAGCAGCCAAGAAATGGGAACAGATACGCAGTATTTT
>TRBD2|.|TRBV11-2|TRBJ2-7
CASSLGPRGGADEQYF
TGTGCCAGCAGCTTAGGTCCGCGGGGGGGGGCGGACGAGCAGTACTTC
>.|many|TRBV2|TRBJ1-6
CASSGRTDVSSYNSPLHF
TGTGCCAGCAGTGGTCGGACAGATGTCAGCTCCTATAATTCACCCCTCCACTTT
>TRBD1|.|TRBV4-3|TRBJ2-7
CASSRGTGESYEQYF
TGCGCCAGCAGCCGAGGGACAGGGGAATCCTACGAGCAGTACTTC
>.|many|TRBV7-9|TRBJ1-4
CASSLDVGANEKLFF
TGTGCCAGCAGCTTAGATGTGGGGGCTAATGAAAAACTGTTTTTT
>.|few|TRBV7-7|TRBJ2-6
CASSSYRQAEPPGANVLTF
TGTGCCAGCAGCTCCTATCGACAGGCCGAACCTCCTGGGGCCAACGTCCTGACTTTC
>.|.|TRBV7-9|TRBJ1-5
CASSLDSNQPQHF
TGTGCCAGCAGCTTAGATTCAAATCAGCCCCAGCATTTT
>.|few|TRBV29-1|TRBJ1-1
CSVIGQMNTEAFF
TGCAGCGTTATCGGACAGATGAACACTGAAGCTTTCTTT
>.|many|TRBV29-1|TRBJ2-7
CSVEGEGGDYEQYF
TGCAGCGTTGAAGGGGAGGGGGGAGACTACGAGCAGTACTTC
>.|few|TRBV18|TRBJ1-5
CASSRSGTQSNQPQHF
TGTGCCAGCTCACGTTCCGGGACCCAGAGCAATCAGCCCCAGCATTTT
>.|many|TRBV12-3/TRBV12-4|TRBJ1-4
CASSSSPGHKEKLFF
TGTGCCAGCAGTTCCTCCCCGGGCCATAAGGAAAAACTGTTTTTT
>TRBD2|few|TRBV20-1|TRBJ2-6
CSARDLGTSGAVSGANVLTF
TGCAGTGCTAGAGATCTGGGGACTAGCGGGGCCGTCTCTGGGGCCAACGTCCTGACTTTC
>.|.|TRBV12-3/TRBV12-4|TRBJ2-5
CASSDRDEQETQYF
TGTGCCAGCAGTGACCGGGACGAACAAGAGACCCAGTACTTC
>TRBD1|many|TRBV7-2|TRBJ2-7
CASSATGAYEQYF
TGTGCCAGCAGCGCGACAGGGGCCTACGAGCAGTACTTC
>.|few|TRBV11-2|TRBJ2-3
CASSLAGLDTDTQYF
TGTGCCAGCAGCTTAGCGGGACTGGACACAGATACGCAGTATTTT
>.|.|TRBV5-1|TRBJ2-2
CASSLAPGSGTGELFF
TGCGCCAGCAGCTTGGCCCCAGGTTCGGGCACCGGGGAGCTGTTTTTT
>.|.|TRBV6-2/TRBV6-3|TRBJ1-3
CASSLRPTSSGNTIYF
TGTGCCAGCAGTTTGAGACCCACGAGCTCTGGAAACACCATATATTTT
>.|.|TRBV29-1|TRBJ2-5
CSVDDSGWETQYF
TGCAGCGTTGATGACTCGGGTTGGGAGACCCAGTACTTC
>.|many|TRBV3-1|TRBJ2-4
CASSQDGVLAKNIQYF
TGTGCCAGCAGCCAAGATGGGGTTCTAGCCAAAAACATTCAGTACTTC
>TRBD2|.|TRBV7-6|TRBJ2-3
CASSFGLAGASASTDTQYF
TGTGCCAGCAGTTTTGGACTAGCGGGAGCCTCCGCTAGCACAGATACGCAGTATTTT
>TRBD1|.|TRBV2|TRBJ2-2
CANRDRSTGELFF
TGTGCCAACCGGGACAGGAGCACCGGGGAGCTGTTTTTT
>.|.|TRBV24-1|TRBJ2-3
CATSETRMRDTQYF
TGTGCCACCAGTGAGACAAGGATGAGGGATACGCAGTATTTT
>TRBD1|many|TRBV4-1|TRBJ2-5
CASSHPSTGSETQYF
TGCGCCAGCAGCCACCCCTCGACAGGGTCCGAGACCCAGTACTTC
>.|few|TRBV9|TRBJ2-3
CASSVGRGFRSDTQYF
TGTGCCAGCAGCGTAGGGAGGGGGTTTCGTTCAGATACGCAGTATTTT
>.|.|TRBV4-2|TRBJ1-2
CASSQGQQNYGYTF
TGTGCCAGCAGCCAAGGTCAACAGAACTATGGCTACACCTTC